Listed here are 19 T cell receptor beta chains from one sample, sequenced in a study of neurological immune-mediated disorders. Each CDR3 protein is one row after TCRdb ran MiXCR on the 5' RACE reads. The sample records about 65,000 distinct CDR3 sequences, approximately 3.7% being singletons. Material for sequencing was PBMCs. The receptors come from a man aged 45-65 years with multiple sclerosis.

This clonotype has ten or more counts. CDR3 nucleotides: TGCAGCGTTGAAGGGAGGGGGGCTTCCACAGATACGCAGTATTTT. Amino acids: CSVEGRGASTDTQYF. This rearrangement joins TRBV29-1 to TRBJ2-3; D tentatively fits TRBD1 or TRBD2 (6 bases each). Germline V gene data show CDR1 as SQVTM and CDR2 as ANQGSEA. The CDR3 is made up of 15 amino acids. Trimming cost V 1 base and J 2 bases, with 13 bases left between them.

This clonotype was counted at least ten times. The CDR3 protein is CASSRSGRPQHF. The CDR3, as DNA: TGTGCCAGCAGTCGTTCGGGGAGGCCCCAGCATTTT. This rearrangement joins TRBV25-1 to TRBJ1-5; no reliable D call. Looked up from germline, CDR1 is MGHDK and CDR2 is SYGVNS. This CDR3 spans 12 amino acids. The V gene lost 5 bases and the J gene lost 9 bases, with 11 bases spanning the gap.

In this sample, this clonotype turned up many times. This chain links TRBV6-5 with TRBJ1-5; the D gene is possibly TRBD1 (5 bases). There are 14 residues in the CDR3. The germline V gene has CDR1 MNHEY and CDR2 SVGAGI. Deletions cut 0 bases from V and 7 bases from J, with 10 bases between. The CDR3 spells CASSYSGEGQPQHF. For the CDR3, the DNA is TGTGCCAGCAGTTACTCGGGGGAGGGCCAGCCCCAGCATTTT.

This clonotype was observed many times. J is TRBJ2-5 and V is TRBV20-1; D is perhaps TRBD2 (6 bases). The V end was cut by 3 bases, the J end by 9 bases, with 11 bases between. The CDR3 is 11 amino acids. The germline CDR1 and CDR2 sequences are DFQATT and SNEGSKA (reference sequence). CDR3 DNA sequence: TGCAGTGCTAGGTTCCCTAGCGCCCAGTACTTC. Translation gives CSARFPSAQYF.

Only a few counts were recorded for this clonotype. The CDR3 DNA reads TGTGCCAGCAGCCCCCCAGGAACAGGGCGGTGGGAGACCCAGTACTTC. It yields the protein CASSPPGTGRWETQYF. The rearrangement uses TRBV5-5 and TRBJ2-5, with D possibly TRBD1 on 6 matching bases. Germline CDR1 and CDR2: SGHKS and YYEKEE (reference sequence). Trimming took 4 bases from V and 5 from J, leaving 21 bases between them. There are 16 residues in the CDR3.

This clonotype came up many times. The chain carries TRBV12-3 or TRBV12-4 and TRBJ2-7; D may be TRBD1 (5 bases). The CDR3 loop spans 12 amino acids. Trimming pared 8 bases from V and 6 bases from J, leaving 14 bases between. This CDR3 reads CASGPGRGEQYF. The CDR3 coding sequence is TGTGCCAGCGGCCCAGGGCGAGGCGAGCAGTACTTC.

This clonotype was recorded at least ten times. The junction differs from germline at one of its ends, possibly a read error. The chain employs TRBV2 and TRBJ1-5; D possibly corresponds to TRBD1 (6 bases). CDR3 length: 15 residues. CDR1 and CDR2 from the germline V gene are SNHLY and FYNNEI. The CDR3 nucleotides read TGTGCCAGCAGTTGGGACATTTATAGCAATCAGCCCCAGAATTTT. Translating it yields CASSWDIYSNQPQNF.

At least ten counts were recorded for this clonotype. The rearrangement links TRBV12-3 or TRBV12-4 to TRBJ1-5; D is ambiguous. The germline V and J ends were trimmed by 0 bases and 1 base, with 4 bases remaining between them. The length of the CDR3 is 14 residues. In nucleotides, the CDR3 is TGTGCCAGCAGTTTAGCCCAAAGCAATCAGCCCCAGCATTTT. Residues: CASSLAQSNQPQHF.

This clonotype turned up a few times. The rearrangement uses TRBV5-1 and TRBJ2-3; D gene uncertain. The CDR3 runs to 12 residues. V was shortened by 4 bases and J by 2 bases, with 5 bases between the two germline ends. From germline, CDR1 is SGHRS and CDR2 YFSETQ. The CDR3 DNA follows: TGCGCCAGCAGCCCGGACACAGATACGCAGTATTTT. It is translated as CASSPDTDTQYF.

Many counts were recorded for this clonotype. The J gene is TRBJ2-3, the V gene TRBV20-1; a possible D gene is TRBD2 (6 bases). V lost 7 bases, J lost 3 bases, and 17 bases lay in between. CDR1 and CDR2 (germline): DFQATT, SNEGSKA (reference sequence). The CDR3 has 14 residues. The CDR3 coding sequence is TGCAGTGGCAAAGCGGGCGTACCGACAGATACGCAGTATTTT. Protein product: CSGKAGVPTDTQYF.

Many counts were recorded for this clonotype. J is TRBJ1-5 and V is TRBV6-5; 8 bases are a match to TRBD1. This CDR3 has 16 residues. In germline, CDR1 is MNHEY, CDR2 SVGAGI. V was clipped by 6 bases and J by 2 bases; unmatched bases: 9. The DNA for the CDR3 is TGTGCCAGCAGGGTCCATGACAGGGGTGGCAATCAGCCCCAGCATTTT. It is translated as CASRVHDRGGNQPQHF.

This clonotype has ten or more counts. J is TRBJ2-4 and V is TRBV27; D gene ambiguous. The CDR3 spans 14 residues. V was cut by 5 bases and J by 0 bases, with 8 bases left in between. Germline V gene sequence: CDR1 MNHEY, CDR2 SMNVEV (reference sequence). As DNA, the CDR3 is TGTGCCAGCAGTCGTCAGATAGCCAAAAACATTCAGTACTTC. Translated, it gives CASSRQIAKNIQYF.

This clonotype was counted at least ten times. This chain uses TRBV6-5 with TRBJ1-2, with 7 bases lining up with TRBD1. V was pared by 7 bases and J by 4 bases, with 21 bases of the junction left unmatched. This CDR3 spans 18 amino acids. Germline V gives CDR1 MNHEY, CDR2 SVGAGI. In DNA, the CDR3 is TGTGCCAGCACCCTTTCCCCCGCTAGGACAGGCACCACCTATGGCTACACCTTC. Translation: CASTLSPARTGTTYGYTF.

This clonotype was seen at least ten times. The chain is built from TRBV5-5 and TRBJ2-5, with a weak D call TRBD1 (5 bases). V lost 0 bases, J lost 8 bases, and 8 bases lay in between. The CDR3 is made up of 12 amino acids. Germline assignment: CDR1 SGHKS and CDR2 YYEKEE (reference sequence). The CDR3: CASSLEQGTQYF. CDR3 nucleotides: TGTGCCAGCAGCTTGGAGCAGGGTACCCAGTACTTC.

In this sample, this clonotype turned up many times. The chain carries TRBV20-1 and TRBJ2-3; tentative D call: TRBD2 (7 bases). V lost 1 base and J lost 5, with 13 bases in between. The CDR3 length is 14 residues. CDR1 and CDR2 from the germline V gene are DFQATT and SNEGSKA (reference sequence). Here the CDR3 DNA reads TGCAGTGCTAGAGTGGGGGGGCCTAAAGATACGCAGTATTTT. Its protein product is CSARVGGPKDTQYF.

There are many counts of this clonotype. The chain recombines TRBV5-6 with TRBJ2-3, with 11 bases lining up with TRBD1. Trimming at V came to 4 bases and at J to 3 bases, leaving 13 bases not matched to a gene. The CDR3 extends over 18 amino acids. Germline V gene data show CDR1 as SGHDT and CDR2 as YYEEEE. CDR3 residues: CASSGPEDRGRGTDTQYF. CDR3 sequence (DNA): TGTGCCAGCAGCGGACCAGAGGACAGGGGGCGAGGGACAGATACGCAGTATTTT.

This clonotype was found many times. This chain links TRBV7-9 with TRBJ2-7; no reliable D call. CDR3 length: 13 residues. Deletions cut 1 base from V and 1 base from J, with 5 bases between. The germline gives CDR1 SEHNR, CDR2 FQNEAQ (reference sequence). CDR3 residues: CASSLGVSYEQYV. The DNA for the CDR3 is TGTGCCAGCAGCTTAGGCGTTTCCTACGAGCAGTACGTC.

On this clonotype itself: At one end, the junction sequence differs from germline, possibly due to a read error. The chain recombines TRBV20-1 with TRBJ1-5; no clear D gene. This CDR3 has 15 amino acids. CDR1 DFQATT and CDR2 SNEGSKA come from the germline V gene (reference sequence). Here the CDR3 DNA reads TGCAGTGCTAGAGGGGGTGCGGGTGGCAATCAGCCCAAGCATTTT. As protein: CSARGGAGGNQPKHF.

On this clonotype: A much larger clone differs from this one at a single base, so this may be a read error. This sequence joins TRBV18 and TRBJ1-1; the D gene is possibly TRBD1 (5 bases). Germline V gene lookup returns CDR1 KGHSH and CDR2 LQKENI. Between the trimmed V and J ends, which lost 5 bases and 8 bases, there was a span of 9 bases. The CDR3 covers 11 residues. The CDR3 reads CASSTWTEAFF. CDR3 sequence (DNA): TGTGCCAGCTCAACTTGGACAGAAGCTTTCTTT.